Listed here are 20 T cell receptor beta chains from one sample, sequenced in a study of beta chain features in type 1 diabetes. All of the isolated RNA was reverse transcribed, so expressed TCRB transcripts were sequenced. Sequenced by immunoSEQ multiplex PCR; TCRdb stores in-frame clones only, minus some. The sample includes 900,000 or so clones, 17% of them seen just once. The sample was naive CD4+ T cells from blood. The receptors originated from a woman aged 18-29 years in good health.

The rearrangement links TRBV5-1 to TRBJ1-1; TRBD1 agrees at 7 bases. The ends lost 1 base at V and 1 base at J; junction bases unmatched: 16. The V gene's germline CDR1 is SGHRS and CDR2 YFSETQ. The CDR3 contains 19 residues. The CDR3 bases are TGCGCCAGCAGCTTGTATGCGTCGGGACAGCGCCTTCCGAACACTGAAGCTTTCTTT. It is translated as CASSLYASGQRLPNTEAFF.

The gene calls are TRBV6-1 and TRBJ1-1; D is uncertain. The length of the CDR3 is 10 residues. Germline V gene sequence: CDR1 MNHNS, CDR2 SASEGT. V lost 7 bases to trimming and J lost 3 bases, with 3 bases between them. As DNA, the CDR3 is TGTGCCAGCACTGACACTGAAGCTTTCTTT. Encoded protein: CASTDTEAFF.

This clone has a handful of counts. This chain connects TRBV7-2 to TRBJ2-1; D unclear. The CDR3 consists of 15 residues. V lost 1 base and J lost 3, with 10 bases in between. Germline assignment: CDR1 SGHTA and CDR2 FQGNSA. The CDR3 DNA sequence: TGTGCCAGCAGCTTAGGCCCAGTAGACTACAATGAGCAGTTCTTC. Its protein product is CASSLGPVDYNEQFF.

The chain combines TRBV7-2 with TRBJ1-5; D unclear. Trimming removed 5 bases from V and 7 bases from J, with 15 bases in between. Looked up from germline, CDR1 is SGHTA and CDR2 is FQGNSA. CDR3 length equals 14 residues. Written as DNA, the CDR3 is TGTGCCAGCAGCAGGGCAGTAGGATCCCAGCCCCAGCATTTT. This translates into CASSRAVGSQPQHF.

This rearrangement joins TRBV27 to TRBJ1-4; D not certain. CDR1 and CDR2 (germline): MNHEY, SMNVEV (reference sequence). This CDR3 contains 14 residues. V shed 3 bases and J shed 3 bases, with 8 bases lying between them. This CDR3 is CASSFLGSNEKLFF. CDR3 nucleotides: TGTGCCAGCAGTTTTCTTGGTTCTAATGAAAAACTGTTTTTT. Combining the CDR3 with reference TRBV27 and TRBJ1-4 gives the whole variable domain EAQVTQNPRYLITVTGKKLTVTCSQNMNHEYMSWYRQDPGLGLRQIYYSMNVEVTDKGDVPEGYKVSRKEKRNFPLILESPSPNQTSLYFCASSFLGSNEKLFFGSGTQLSVL.

The chain has TRBV6-6 and TRBJ2-5; unclear D gene. The CDR3 sequence is 14 residues long. Germline V gene sequence: CDR1 MNHNY, CDR2 SVGAGI (reference sequence). Trimming cost V 6 bases and J 3 bases, with 14 bases left between them. The CDR3 region is CASRPRPAEETQYF. CDR3 bases: TGTGCCAGCAGACCCCGACCAGCCGAAGAGACCCAGTACTTC.

Of note for this clone: Other DNA variants within this sample encode the same CDR3. The V gene is TRBV19, the J gene TRBJ2-7; 7 bases map to TRBD2. Germline CDR1 is LNHDA and CDR2 is SQIVND (reference sequence). The CDR3 extends over 12 amino acids. V was pared by 9 bases and J by 2 bases, with 4 bases of the junction left unmatched. CDR3 bases: TGTGCCAGCTCCGGGACTACCTACGAGCAGTACTTC. Protein sequence: CASSGTTYEQYF.

CDR3 sequence reads: CASSARTGRGNTEAFF. DNA of the CDR3: TGTGCCAGCAGCGCCCGGACAGGGAGAGGGAACACTGAAGCTTTCTTT. The chain carries TRBV13 and TRBJ1-1; 8 bases are shared with TRBD1. J lost 1 base, V lost 5 bases, and 9 bases had no gene match. Germline CDR1 and CDR2: PRHDT and FYEKMQ (reference sequence). CDR3 length equals 16 residues.

This clone was seen once. This rearrangement joins TRBV19 to TRBJ2-7; D unclear. Germline CDR1 is LNHDA and CDR2 is SQIVND (reference sequence). The V and J ends lost 3 bases and 1 base respectively, with 13 bases between them. This CDR3 contains 15 residues. CDR3 DNA sequence: TGTGCCAGTAGTATTATGGATGGTGGGTCCTACGAGCAGTACTTC. This translates into CASSIMDGGSYEQYF.

V and J are TRBV9 and TRBJ1-2; 8 bases agree with TRBD1. Germline CDR1 SGDLS, CDR2 YYNGEE. The trim removed 3 bases at V and 7 bases at J, leaving 8 bases unmatched. The CDR3 loop spans 14 amino acids. In DNA form, the CDR3 reads TGTGCCAGCAGCGCATACACCGGACAGGGTGGCTACACCTTC. This sequence encodes CASSAYTGQGGYTF.

This clone has just a few counts. The genes are TRBV2 and TRBJ2-3, with a weak D call TRBD1 (5 bases). V was cut by 8 bases and J by 7 bases, with 7 bases left in between. This CDR3 spans 10 amino acids. CDR1 and CDR2 from the germline V gene are SNHLY and FYNNEI. The CDR3 nucleotides read TGTGCCAGCGGGGCTAATACGCAGTATTTT. Residues: CASGANTQYF.

V gene TRBV7-2 combines with J gene TRBJ2-5, with TRBD2 matching over 14 bases. The length of the CDR3 is 17 residues. Germline CDR1 reads SGHTA; CDR2 reads FQGNSA. J was trimmed by 5 bases and V by 1 base; bases with no gene match: 6. CDR3 DNA: TGTGCCAGCAGCTTAGGGCAGACTAGCGGGAGGGCTGAGACCCAGTACTTC. Translated, it gives CASSLGQTSGRAETQYF.

The sample holds a few counts of this clone. The CDR3 bases are TGTGCCAGCAGGGGGGTTCGAGGGGCAAGGGGCAATGAGCAGTTCTTC. Translated: CASRGVRGARGNEQFF. The chain uses TRBV11-2 and TRBJ2-1, with D possibly called TRBD1 or TRBD2 (5 bases each). Germline V gene data show CDR1 as SGHAT and CDR2 as FQNNGV. The CDR3 loop spans 16 amino acids. V lost 6 bases, J lost 6 bases, and 21 bases lay in between.

This clone appeared a few times. This chain uses TRBV2 with TRBJ2-7; weak D call: TRBD2 (6 bases). CDR3 length: 17 amino acids. V dropped 6 bases and J dropped 1 base, with 22 bases sitting between them. Germline V gene sequence: CDR1 SNHLY, CDR2 FYNNEI. CDR3 protein: CASRERLAGSLSYEQYF. CDR3 sequence (DNA): TGTGCCAGCAGGGAAAGATTGGCGGGAAGTCTGTCCTACGAGCAGTACTTC.

This chain joins TRBV4-2 and TRBJ2-1, with 10 positions matching TRBD2. The CDR3 runs to 17 residues. Germline V CDR1 and CDR2: LGHNA, YNFKEQ. Unmatched junction bases numbered 10, after V lost 1 base and J lost 7 bases. The CDR3 nucleotides are TGTGCCAGCAGCCAAGTGGATACCAGCGGGAGGGGGAATGAGCAGTTCTTC. This sequence encodes CASSQVDTSGRGNEQFF.

V usage is TRBV19 and J usage is TRBJ2-4; the match to TRBD2 covers 8 bases. Germline trimming cut 7 bases from V and 0 bases from J; bases unmatched to any gene: 17. This CDR3 region has 19 residues. Germline V gives CDR1 LNHDA, CDR2 SQIVND (reference sequence). This CDR3 reads CASNPRPGLVGGAKNIQYF. In DNA form, the CDR3 reads TGTGCCAGTAATCCTCGACCGGGACTAGTCGGGGGAGCCAAAAACATTCAGTACTTC.

This clone was counted a few times. The gene calls are TRBV2 and TRBJ2-5; D may be TRBD1 (5 bases). The V end was cut by 4 bases, the J end by 4 bases, with 10 bases between. The CDR3 has 13 amino acids. Looked up from germline, CDR1 is SNHLY and CDR2 is FYNNEI. The CDR3, as DNA: TGTGCCAGCAGTGCGGACATATCAGAGACCCAGTACTTC. Residues: CASSADISETQYF.

This clone has a handful of counts. This sample also contains other DNA sequences that code for the same CDR3. The rearrangement uses TRBV7-9 and TRBJ1-2; tentatively, D is TRBD1 (6 bases). The length of the CDR3 is 13 residues. Germline V lookup: CDR1 SEHNR, CDR2 FQNEAQ (reference sequence). V was trimmed by 3 bases and J by 4 bases, leaving 9 bases between them. The CDR3 is CASSFRGPYGYTF. CDR3 DNA: TGTGCCAGCAGCTTCAGGGGCCCCTATGGCTACACCTTC. Combining the CDR3 with reference TRBV7-9 and TRBJ1-2 gives the whole variable domain DTGVSQNPRHKITKRGQNVTFRCDPISEHNRLYWYRQTLGQGPEFLTYFQNEAQLEKSRLLSDRFSAERPKGSFSTLEIQRTEQGDSAMYLCASSFRGPYGYTFGSGTRLTVV.

CDR3 nucleotide sequence: TGTGCCAGCAGTTATAGGGCTAGCGTTGAGCAGTTCTTC. Translating gives CASSYRASVEQFF. V is TRBV6-5 and J is TRBJ2-1; tentatively, D is TRBD2 (6 bases). The CDR3 runs to 13 residues. Trimming removed 3 bases at V and 9 bases at J, with 12 bases between. Germline CDR1 reads MNHEY; CDR2 reads SVGAGI.

This clone turned up a few times. This chain uses TRBV5-1 with TRBJ2-3; D is perhaps TRBD2 (5 bases). Germline lookup yields CDR1 SGHRS and CDR2 YFSETQ. The CDR3 has 15 amino acids. V was pared by 1 base and J by 1 base, with 10 bases between. CDR3 DNA sequence: TGCGCCAGCAGCTTGAACGGGATGGGCACAGATACGCAGTATTTT. Encoded protein: CASSLNGMGTDTQYF. The variable domain in full, with the rest retrieved from reference TRBV5-1 and TRBJ2-3, is KAGVTQTPRYLIKTRGQQVTLSCSPISGHRSVSWYQQTPGQGLQFLFEYFSETQRNKGNFPGRFSGRQFSNSRSEMNVSTLELGDSALYLCASSLNGMGTDTQYFGPGTRLTVL.